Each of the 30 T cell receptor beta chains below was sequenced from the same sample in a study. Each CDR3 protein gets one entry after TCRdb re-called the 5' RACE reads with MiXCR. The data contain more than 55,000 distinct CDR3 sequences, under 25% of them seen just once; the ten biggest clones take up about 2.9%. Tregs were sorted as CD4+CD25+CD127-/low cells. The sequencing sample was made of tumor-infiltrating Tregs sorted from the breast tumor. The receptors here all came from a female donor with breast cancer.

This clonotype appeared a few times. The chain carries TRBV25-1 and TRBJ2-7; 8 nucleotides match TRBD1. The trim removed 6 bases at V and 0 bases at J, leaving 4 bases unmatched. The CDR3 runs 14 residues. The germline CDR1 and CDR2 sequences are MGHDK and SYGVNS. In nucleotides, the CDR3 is TGTGCCAGCAGAGGGGACAGGAGCTCCTACGAGCAGTACTTC. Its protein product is CASRGDRSSYEQYF.

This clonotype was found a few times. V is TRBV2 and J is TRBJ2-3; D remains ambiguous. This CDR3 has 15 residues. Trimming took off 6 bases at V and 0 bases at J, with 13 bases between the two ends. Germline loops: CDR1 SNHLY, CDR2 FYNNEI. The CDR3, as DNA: TGTGCCAGCAGGGCCCCCGGCTCTAGCACAGATACGCAGTATTTT. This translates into CASRAPGSSTDTQYF.

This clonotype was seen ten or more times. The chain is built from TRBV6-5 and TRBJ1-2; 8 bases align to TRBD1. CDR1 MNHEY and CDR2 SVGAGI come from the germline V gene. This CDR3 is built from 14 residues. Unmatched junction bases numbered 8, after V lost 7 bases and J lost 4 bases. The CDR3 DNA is TGTGCCAGCACCGTGGACAGGGAGGTCTATGGCTACACCTTC. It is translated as CASTVDREVYGYTF.

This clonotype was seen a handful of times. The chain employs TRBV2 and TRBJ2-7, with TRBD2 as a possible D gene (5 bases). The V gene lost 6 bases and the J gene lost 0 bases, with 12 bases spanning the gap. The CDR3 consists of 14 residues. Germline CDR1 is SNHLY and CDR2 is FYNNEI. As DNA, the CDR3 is TGTGCCAGCAGGGAGGTGTTCATCTCCTACGAGCAGTACTTC. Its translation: CASREVFISYEQYF.

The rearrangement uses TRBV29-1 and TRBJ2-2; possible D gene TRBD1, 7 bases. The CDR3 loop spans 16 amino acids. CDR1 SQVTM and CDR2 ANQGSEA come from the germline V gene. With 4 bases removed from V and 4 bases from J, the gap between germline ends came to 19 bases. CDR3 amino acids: CSVAGGGGIGTGELFF. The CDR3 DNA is TGCAGCGTTGCAGGAGGAGGGGGCATCGGCACCGGGGAGCTGTTTTTT.

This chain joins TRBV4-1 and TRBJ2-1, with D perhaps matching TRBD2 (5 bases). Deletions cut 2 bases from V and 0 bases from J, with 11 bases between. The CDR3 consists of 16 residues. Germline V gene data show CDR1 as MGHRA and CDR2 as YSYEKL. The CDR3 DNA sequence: TGCGCCAGCAGCCAATTGGACTTAATCTCCTACAATGAGCAGTTCTTC. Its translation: CASSQLDLISYNEQFF.

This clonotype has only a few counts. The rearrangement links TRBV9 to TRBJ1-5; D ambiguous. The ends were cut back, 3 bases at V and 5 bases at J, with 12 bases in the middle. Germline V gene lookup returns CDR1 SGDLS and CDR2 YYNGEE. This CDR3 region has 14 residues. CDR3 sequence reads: CASSAYEIDQPQHF. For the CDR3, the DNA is TGTGCCAGCAGCGCCTACGAGATAGATCAGCCCCAGCATTTT. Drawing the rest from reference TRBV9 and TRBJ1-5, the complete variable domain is DSGVTQTPKHLITATGQRVTLRCSPRSGDLSVYWYQQSLDQGLQFLIQYYNGEERAKGNILERFSAQQFPDLHSELNLSSLELGDSALYFCASSAYEIDQPQHFGDGTRLSIL.

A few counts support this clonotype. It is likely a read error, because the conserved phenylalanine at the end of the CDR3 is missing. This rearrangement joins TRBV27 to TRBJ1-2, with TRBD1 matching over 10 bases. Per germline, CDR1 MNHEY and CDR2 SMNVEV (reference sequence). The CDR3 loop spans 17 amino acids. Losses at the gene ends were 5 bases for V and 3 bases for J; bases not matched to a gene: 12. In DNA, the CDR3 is TGTGCCAGCAGTGGGCGACAGGGGGCAAATGGATACTATGGCTACACCGTC. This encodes CASSGRQGANGYYGYTV.

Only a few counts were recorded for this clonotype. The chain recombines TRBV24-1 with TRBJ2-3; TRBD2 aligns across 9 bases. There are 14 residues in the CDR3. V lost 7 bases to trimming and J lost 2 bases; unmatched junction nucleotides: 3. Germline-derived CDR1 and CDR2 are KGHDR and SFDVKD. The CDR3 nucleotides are TGTGCCACCAGGGCGGGAGGGAACACAGATACGCAGTATTTT. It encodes CATRAGGNTDTQYF.

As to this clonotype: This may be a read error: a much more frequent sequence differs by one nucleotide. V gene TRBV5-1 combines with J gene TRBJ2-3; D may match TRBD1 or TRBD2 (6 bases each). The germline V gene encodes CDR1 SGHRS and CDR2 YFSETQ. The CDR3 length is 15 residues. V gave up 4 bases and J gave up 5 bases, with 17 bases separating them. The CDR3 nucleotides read TGCGCCAGCAGCCGGGGACGGGGGCCTGGAGATACGCAGTATTTT. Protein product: CASSRGRGPGDTQYF.

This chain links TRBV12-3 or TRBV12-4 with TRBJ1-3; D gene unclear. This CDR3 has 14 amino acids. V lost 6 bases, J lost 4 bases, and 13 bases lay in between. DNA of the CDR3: TGTGCCAGCAGACCTAGGACGGCGGGAAACACCATATATTTT. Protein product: CASRPRTAGNTIYF.

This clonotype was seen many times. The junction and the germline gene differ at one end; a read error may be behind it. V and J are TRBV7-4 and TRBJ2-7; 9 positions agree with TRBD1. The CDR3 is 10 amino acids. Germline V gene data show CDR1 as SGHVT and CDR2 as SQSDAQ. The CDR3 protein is CASPNRGLLF. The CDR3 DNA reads TGTGCCAGTCCGAACAGGGGGCTCCTCTTC.

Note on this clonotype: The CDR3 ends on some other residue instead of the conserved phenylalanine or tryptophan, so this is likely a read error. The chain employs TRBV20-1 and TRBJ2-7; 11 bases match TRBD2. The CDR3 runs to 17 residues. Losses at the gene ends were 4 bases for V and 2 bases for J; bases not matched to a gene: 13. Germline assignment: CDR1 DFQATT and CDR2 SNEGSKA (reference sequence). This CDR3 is CSATPKLAGVKTYEQYY. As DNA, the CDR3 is TGCAGTGCTACTCCGAAACTAGCGGGAGTAAAAACCTACGAGCAGTACTAC.

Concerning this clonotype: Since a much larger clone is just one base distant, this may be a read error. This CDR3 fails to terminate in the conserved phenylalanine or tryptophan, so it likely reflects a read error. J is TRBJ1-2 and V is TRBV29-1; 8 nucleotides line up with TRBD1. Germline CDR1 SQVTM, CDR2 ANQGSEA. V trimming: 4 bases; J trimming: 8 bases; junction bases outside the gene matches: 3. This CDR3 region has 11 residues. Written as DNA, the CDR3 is TGCAGCGTTGGACAGGGGCGAGGCTACACCTCC. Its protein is CSVGQGRGYTS.

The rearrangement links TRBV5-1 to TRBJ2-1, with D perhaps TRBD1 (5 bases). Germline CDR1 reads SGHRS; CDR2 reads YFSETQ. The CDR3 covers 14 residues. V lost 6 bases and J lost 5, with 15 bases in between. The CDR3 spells CASNTGSGDNEQFF. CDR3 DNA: TGCGCCAGCAACACAGGAAGTGGCGACAATGAGCAGTTCTTC.

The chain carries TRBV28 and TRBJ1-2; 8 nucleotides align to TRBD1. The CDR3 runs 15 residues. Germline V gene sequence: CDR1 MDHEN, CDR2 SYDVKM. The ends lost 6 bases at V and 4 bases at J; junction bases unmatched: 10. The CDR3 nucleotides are TGTGCCAGCAGCACCTCAGGGGGCATGGGCTATGGCTACACCTTC. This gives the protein CASSTSGGMGYGYTF.

The CDR3 DNA reads as TGCGCCAGCAGCCTCAGGACAGGCTCCTACAATGAGCAGTTCTTC. Its translation is CASSLRTGSYNEQFF. The chain links TRBV5-1 to TRBJ2-1; 7 bases are a match to TRBD1. Germline CDR1 reads SGHRS; CDR2 reads YFSETQ. This CDR3 has 15 amino acids. The J segment lost 0 bases and the V segment lost 4 bases, leaving 4 bases of the junction unmatched.

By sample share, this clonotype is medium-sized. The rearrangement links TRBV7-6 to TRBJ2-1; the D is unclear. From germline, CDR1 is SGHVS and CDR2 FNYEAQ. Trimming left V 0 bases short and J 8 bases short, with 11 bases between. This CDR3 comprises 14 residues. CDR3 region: CASSLANLGDEQFF. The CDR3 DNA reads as TGTGCCAGCAGCTTAGCCAACCTGGGTGATGAGCAGTTCTTC. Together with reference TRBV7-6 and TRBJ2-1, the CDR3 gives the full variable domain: GAGVSQSPRYKVTKRGQDVALRCDPISGHVSLYWYRQALGQGPEFLTYFNYEAQQDKSGLPNDRFSAERPEGSISTLTIQRTEQRDSAMYRCASSLANLGDEQFFGPGTRLTVL.

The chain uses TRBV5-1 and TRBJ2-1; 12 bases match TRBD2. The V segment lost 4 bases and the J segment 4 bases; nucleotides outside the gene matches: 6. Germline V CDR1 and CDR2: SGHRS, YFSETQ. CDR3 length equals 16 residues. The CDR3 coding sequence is TGCGCCAGCAGCATGCTAGCGGGAGGGCGATACAATGAGCAGTTCTTC. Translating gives CASSMLAGGRYNEQFF.

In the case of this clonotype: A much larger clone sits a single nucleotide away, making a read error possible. CDR3: CATPLMGHEQFF. Written as DNA, the CDR3 is TGTGCAACTCCCCTTATGGGGCATGAGCAGTTCTTC. The chain combines TRBV12-2 with TRBJ2-1; the DNA was not used to check the table's D call, TRBD1. TRBV12-2 is flagged as a pseudogene. This CDR3 is built from 12 residues.

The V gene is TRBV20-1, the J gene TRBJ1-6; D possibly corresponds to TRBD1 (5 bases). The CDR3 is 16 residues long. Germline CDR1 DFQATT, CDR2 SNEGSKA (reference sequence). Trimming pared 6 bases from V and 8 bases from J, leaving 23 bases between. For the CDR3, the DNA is TGCAGTGCGGGCCGGGACCCCGCTTTCCGGGATTCACCCCTCCACTTT. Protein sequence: CSAGRDPAFRDSPLHF.

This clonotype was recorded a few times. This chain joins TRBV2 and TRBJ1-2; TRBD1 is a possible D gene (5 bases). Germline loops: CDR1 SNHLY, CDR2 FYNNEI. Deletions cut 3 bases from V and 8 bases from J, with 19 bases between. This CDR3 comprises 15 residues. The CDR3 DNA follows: TGTGCCAGCAGTGATTCCGGGACCGGACGTGGGGGCTACACCTTC. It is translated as CASSDSGTGRGGYTF.

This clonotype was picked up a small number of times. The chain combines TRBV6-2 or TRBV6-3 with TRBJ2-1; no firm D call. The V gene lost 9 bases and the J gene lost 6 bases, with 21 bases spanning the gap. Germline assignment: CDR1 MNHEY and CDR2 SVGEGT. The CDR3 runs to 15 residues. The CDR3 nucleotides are TGTGCCAGTTGCCCTCTAGGGTCCTTCGTCAATGAGCAGTTCTTC. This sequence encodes CASCPLGSFVNEQFF.

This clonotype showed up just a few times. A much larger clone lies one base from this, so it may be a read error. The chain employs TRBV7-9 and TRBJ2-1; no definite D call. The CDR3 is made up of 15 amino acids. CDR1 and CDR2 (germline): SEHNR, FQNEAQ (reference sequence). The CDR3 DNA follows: TGTGCCAGCAGCTTATTGGGAACTATATATAATGAGCAGTGCTTC. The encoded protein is CASSLLGTIYNEQCF.

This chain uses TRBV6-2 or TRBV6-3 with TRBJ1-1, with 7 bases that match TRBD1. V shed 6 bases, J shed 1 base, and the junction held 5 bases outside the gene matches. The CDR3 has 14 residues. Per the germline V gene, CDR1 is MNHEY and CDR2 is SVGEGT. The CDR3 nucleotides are TGTGCCAGCAGGAAGGGACAGCCGAACACTGAAGCTTTCTTT. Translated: CASRKGQPNTEAFF.

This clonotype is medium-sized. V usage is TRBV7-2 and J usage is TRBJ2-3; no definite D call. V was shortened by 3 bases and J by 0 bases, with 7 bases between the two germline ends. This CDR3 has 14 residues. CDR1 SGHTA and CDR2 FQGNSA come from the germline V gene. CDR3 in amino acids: CASSFYISTDTQYF. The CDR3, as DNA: TGTGCCAGCAGCTTTTACATTAGCACAGATACGCAGTATTTT.

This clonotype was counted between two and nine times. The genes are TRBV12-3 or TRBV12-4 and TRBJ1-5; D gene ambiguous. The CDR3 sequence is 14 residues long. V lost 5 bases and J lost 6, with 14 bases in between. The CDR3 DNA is TGTGCCAGCAGTCCAGAGATTCGAGGTCAGCCCCAGCATTTT. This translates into CASSPEIRGQPQHF.

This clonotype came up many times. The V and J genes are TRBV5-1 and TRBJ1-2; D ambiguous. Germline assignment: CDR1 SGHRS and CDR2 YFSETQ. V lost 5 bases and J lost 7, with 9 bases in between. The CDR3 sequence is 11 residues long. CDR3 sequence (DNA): TGCGCCAGCAGACTGGACGGTGGCTACACCTTC. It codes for CASRLDGGYTF.

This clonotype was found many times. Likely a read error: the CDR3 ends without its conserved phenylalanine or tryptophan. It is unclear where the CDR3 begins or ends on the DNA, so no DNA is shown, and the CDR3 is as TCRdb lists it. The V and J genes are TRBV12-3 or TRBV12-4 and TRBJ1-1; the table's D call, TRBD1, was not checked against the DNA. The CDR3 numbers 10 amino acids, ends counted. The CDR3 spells CASSLFPGDL.

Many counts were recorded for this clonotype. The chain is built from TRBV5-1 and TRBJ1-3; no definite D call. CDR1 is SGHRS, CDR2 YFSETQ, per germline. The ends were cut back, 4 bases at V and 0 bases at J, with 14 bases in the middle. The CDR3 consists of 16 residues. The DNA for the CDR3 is TGCGCCAGCAGCACTACTAGCAGGAGCTCTGGAAACACCATATATTTT. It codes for CASSTTSRSSGNTIYF.